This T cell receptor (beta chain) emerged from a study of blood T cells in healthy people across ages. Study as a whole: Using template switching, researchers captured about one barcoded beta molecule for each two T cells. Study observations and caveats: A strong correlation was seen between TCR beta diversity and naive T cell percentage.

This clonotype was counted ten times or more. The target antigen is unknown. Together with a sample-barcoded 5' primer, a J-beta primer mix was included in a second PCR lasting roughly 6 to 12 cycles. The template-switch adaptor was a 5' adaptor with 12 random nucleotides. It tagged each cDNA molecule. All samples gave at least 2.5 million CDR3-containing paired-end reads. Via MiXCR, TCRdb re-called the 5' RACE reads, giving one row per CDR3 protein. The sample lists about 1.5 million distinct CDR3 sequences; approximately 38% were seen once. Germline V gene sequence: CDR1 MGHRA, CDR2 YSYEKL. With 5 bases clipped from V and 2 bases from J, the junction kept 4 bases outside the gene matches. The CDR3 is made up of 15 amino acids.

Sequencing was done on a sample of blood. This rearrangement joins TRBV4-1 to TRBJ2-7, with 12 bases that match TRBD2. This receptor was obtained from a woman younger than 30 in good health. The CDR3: CASSARTSGTYEQYF. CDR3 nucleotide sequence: TGCGCCAGCAGCGCGAGGACTAGCGGGACCTACGAGCAGTACTTC.